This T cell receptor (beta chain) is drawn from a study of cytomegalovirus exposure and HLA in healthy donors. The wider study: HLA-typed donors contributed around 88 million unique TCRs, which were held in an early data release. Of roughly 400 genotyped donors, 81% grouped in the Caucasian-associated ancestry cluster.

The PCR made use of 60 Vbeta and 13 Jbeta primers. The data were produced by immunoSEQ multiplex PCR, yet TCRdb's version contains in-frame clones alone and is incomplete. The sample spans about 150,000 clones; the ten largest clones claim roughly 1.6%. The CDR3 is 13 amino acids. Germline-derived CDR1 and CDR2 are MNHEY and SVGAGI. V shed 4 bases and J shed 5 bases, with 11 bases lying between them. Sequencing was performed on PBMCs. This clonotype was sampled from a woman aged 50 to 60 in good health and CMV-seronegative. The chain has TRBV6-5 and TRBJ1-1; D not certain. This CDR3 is CASSWREGTEAFF. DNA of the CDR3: TGTGCCAGCAGTTGGAGAGAAGGTACTGAAGCTTTCTTT.